A single sample is the source of the 14 T cell receptor beta chains below, sequenced in a study of T cells expressing NK-cell markers. From the 5' RACE reads, TCRdb lists one entry per CDR3 protein and no DNA. Its table records approximately 170,000 distinct CDR3 sequences. The material sequenced was blood T cells: a sorted CD56 or NKG2C T cell subset, CD4+ or CD8+ T cells, or bulk PBMC T cells (not recorded which). The receptors come from a man aged 18-75 years in good health.

The V gene is TRBV25-1, the J gene TRBJ1-2; the TCRdb D gene call, TRBD1, has no DNA to confirm it. The CDR3 covers 16 residues. Per the germline V gene, CDR1 is MGHDK and CDR2 is SYGVNS. The CDR3 here is CASSGYVTGQAYGYTF.

The chain combines TRBV11-2 with TRBJ2-3; TCRdb selects TRBD2, and the lack of DNA leaves this call unchecked. This CDR3 region has 17 residues. Germline-derived CDR1 and CDR2 are SGHAT and FQNNGV. CDR3 region: CASSLDLAGGSTDTQYF. Full variable domain (remainder filled in from reference TRBV11-2 and TRBJ2-3): EAGVAQSPRYKIIEKRQSVAFWCNPISGHATLYWYQQILGQGPKLLIQFQNNGVVDDSQLPKDRFSAERLKGVDSTLKIQPAKLEDSAVYLCASSLDLAGGSTDTQYFGPGTRLTVL.

The chain joins TRBV12-3 or TRBV12-4 to TRBJ1-1. The length of the CDR3 is 12 residues. This chain's CDR3 is CASSFAVTEAFF.

The chain recombines TRBV13 with TRBJ1-2. The CDR3 covers 16 residues. The germline V gene has CDR1 PRHDT and CDR2 FYEKMQ (reference sequence). CDR3: CASSTLRRGWSYGYTF.

This chain joins TRBV9 and TRBJ2-1; TCRdb reports TRBD2, a call that lacks DNA to check it against. There are 13 residues in the CDR3. Germline CDR1 is SGDLS and CDR2 is YYNGEE. The chain's CDR3 is CASSVVAGYEQFF.

This chain joins TRBV15 and TRBJ2-1; TCRdb names TRBD1, which stays unverified in the absence of DNA. Germline-derived CDR1 and CDR2 are LNHNV and YYDKDF (reference sequence). This CDR3 comprises 12 residues. The CDR3 here is CATSTGRNEQFF.

The V and J genes are TRBV11-1 and TRBJ2-2; there is no DNA to check the TCRdb D call of TRBD1. The germline gives CDR1 SGHAT, CDR2 FQDESV (reference sequence). This CDR3 has 17 residues. CDR3 in amino acids: CASSLTGQIIGTGELFF.

This sequence joins TRBV24-1 and TRBJ1-1. The CDR3 is 17 amino acids. Germline CDR1 KGHDR, CDR2 SFDVKD. CDR3 protein: CATSDPRLGHLNTEAFF.

CDR3 in amino acids: CATTGGSYEQYF. This sequence joins TRBV5-6 and TRBJ2-7; TCRdb names TRBD1, which stays unverified in the absence of DNA. In germline, CDR1 is SGHDT, CDR2 YYEEEE. The CDR3 is 12 residues long. Full variable domain (missing parts from reference TRBV5-6 and TRBJ2-7): DAGVTQSPTHLIKTRGQQVTLRCSPKSGHDTVSWYQQALGQGPQFIFQYYEEEERQRGNFPDRFSGHQFPNYSSELNVNALLLGDSALYLCATTGGSYEQYFGPGTRLTVT.

The chain links TRBV9 to TRBJ1-2. There are 11 residues in the CDR3. CDR1 is SGDLS and CDR2 is YYNGEE in the germline V gene. CDR3 amino acids: CASSAENGYTF.

V and J are TRBV11-2 and TRBJ2-3. Germline V lookup: CDR1 SGHAT, CDR2 FQNNGV. There are 16 residues in the CDR3. Here the CDR3 reads CASSLGLAVGTDTQYF. Full variable domain (outside the CDR3, taken from reference TRBV11-2 and TRBJ2-3): EAGVAQSPRYKIIEKRQSVAFWCNPISGHATLYWYQQILGQGPKLLIQFQNNGVVDDSQLPKDRFSAERLKGVDSTLKIQPAKLEDSAVYLCASSLGLAVGTDTQYFGPGTRLTVL.

J is TRBJ1-5 and V is TRBV9. The V gene's germline CDR1 is SGDLS and CDR2 YYNGEE. There are 14 residues in the CDR3. CDR3 region: CASSVGPENQPQHF.

The chain links TRBV27 to TRBJ2-5; TCRdb selects TRBD1, and the lack of DNA leaves this call unchecked. Germline-derived CDR1 and CDR2 are MNHEY and SMNVEV (reference sequence). The CDR3 totals 15 residues. This chain's CDR3 is CASSLRGRAQETQYF.

This rearrangement joins TRBV15 to TRBJ1-5. The germline CDR1 and CDR2 sequences are LNHNV and YYDKDF (reference sequence). This CDR3 is built from 13 residues. This CDR3 is CATRAGSNQPQHF.